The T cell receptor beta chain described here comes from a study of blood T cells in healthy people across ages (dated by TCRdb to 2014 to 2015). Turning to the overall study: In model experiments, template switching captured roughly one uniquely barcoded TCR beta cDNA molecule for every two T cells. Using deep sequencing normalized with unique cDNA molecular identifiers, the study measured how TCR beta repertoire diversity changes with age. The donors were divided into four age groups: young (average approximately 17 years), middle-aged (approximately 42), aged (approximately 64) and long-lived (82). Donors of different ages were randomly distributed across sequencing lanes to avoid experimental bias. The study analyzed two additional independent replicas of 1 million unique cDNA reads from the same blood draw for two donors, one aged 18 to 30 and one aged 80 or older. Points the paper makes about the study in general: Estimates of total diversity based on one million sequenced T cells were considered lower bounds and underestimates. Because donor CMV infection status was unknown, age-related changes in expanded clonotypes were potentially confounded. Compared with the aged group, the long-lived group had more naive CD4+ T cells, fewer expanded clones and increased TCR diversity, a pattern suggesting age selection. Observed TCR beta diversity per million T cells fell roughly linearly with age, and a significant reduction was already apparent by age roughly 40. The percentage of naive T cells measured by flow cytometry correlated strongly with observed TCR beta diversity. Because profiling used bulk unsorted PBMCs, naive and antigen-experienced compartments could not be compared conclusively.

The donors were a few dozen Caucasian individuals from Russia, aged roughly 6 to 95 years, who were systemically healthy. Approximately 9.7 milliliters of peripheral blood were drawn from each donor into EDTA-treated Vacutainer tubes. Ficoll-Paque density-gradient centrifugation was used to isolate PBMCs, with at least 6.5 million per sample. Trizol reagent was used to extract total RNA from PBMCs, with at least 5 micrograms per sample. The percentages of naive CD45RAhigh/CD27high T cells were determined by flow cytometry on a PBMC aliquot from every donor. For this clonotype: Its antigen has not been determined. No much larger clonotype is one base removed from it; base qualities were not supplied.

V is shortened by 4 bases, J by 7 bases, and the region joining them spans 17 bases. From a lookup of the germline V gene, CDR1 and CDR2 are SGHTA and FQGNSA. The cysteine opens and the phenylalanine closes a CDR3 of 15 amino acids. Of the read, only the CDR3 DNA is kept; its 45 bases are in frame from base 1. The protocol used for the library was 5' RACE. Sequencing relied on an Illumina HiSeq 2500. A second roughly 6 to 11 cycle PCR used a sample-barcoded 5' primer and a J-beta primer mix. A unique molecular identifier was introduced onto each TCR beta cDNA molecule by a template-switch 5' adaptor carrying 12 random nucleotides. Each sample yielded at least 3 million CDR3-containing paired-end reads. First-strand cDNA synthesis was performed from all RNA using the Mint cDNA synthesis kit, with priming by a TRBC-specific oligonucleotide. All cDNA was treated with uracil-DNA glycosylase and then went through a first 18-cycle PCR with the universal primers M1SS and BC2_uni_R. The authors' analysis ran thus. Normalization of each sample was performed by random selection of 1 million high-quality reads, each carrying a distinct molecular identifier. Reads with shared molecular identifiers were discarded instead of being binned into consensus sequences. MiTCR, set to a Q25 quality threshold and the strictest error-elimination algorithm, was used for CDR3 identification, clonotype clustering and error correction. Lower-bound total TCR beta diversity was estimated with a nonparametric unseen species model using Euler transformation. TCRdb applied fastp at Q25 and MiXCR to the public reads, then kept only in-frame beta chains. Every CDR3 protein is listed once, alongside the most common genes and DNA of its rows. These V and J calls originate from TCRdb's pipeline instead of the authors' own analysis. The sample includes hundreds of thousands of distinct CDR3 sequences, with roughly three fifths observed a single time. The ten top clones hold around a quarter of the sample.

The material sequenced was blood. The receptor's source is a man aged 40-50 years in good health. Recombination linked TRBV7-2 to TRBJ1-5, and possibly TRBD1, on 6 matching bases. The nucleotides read TGTGCCAGCAGCTCCGGTGGGGGGGCGGAGCAGCCCCAGCATTTT. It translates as CASSSGGGAEQPQHF.